A selection of T cell receptor beta chains follows, all from one sample in a study of shared clonotypes between healthy human individuals. The data were produced by immunoSEQ multiplex PCR, yet TCRdb's version contains in-frame clones alone and is incomplete. The table shows some 2,000,000 clones, with 90% to 95% occurring only once. Specimen: naive CD4+ T cells sorted from blood. The receptors come from a man aged 18-30 years in good health. Each CDR3 is given with its conserved first and last residue. Fields, in order: D gene, V gene, clone size, J gene, CDR3 protein, CDR3 DNA. The D gene is left open where the match is weak. Not all rows give a size; the values are once, few, many and, for expanded clones, a class.

>TRBD1|TRBV5-1|NA|TRBJ1-3
CASSPTGTSGNTIYF
TGCGCCAGCAGCCCGACAGGGACCTCTGGAAACACCATATATTTT
>TRBD2|TRBV6-5|NA|TRBJ2-2
CASSLAGGMNTGELFF
TGTGCCAGCAGTTTAGCGGGGGGGATGAACACCGGGGAGCTGTTTTTT
>NA|TRBV6-1|NA|TRBJ2-1
CASRGTPNYNEQFF
TGTGCCAGCCGAGGGACTCCTAACTACAATGAGCAGTTCTTC
>TRBD1|TRBV7-3|NA|TRBJ1-6
CASSLQGGSPLHF
TGTGCCAGCAGCCTACAGGGGGGATCACCCCTCCACTTT
>NA|TRBV6-5|NA|TRBJ2-2
CASSYSYGTGELFF
TGTGCCAGCAGTTACTCGTACGGTACCGGGGAGCTGTTTTTT
>TRBD1|TRBV5-4|NA|TRBJ2-5
CASSLRTGQETQYF
TGTGCCAGCAGCTTGAGGACAGGGCAAGAGACCCAGTACTTC
>TRBD1|TRBV4-1|once|TRBJ2-7
CASSQAGQGRPVEQYF
TGCGCCAGCAGCCAAGCGGGACAGGGGAGGCCAGTCGAGCAGTACTTC
>NA|TRBV15|NA|TRBJ2-7
CATSRVEPELREQYF
TGTGCCACCAGCAGAGTTGAGCCAGAACTTCGGGAGCAGTACTTC
>NA|TRBV18|NA|TRBJ2-3
CASSLSRPGATSTDTQYF
TGTGCCAGCTCACTTTCAAGACCCGGGGCCACTAGCACAGATACGCAGTATTTT
>NA|TRBV29-1|NA|TRBJ1-1
CSVAWSGGTEAFF
TGCAGCGTTGCCTGGAGCGGGGGCACTGAAGCTTTCTTT
>TRBD1|TRBV6-5|once|TRBJ1-2
CASSRDRENYGYTF
TGTGCCAGCAGTCGGGACAGGGAGAACTATGGCTACACCTTC
>TRBD1|TRBV5-6|NA|TRBJ1-1
CASSLPQGGAFF
TGTGCCAGCAGCTTACCACAGGGGGGAGCTTTCTTT
>NA|TRBV6-4|NA|TRBJ2-1
CASSPAAGVSSYNEQFF
TGTGCCAGCAGTCCCGCGGCCGGGGTTAGCTCCTACAATGAGCAGTTCTTC
>NA|TRBV13|NA|TRBJ2-7
CASSLTTALEQYF
TGTGCCAGCAGCCTAACCACAGCTCTCGAGCAGTACTTC
>TRBD1|TRBV29-1|NA|TRBJ2-7
CSVVGQGAYEQYF
TGCAGCGTTGTGGGACAGGGTGCCTACGAGCAGTACTTC
>TRBD2|TRBV5-1|NA|TRBJ2-3
CASGLTGLATDTQYF
TGCGCCAGCGGCCTTACGGGACTAGCGACAGATACGCAGTATTTT
>TRBD2|TRBV10-2|NA|TRBJ2-3
CASSDPPSGGDTDTQYF
TGCGCCAGCAGTGACCCGCCTAGCGGGGGGGACACAGATACGCAGTATTTT
>NA|TRBV7-2|once|TRBJ1-2
CASSPQEGYGYTF
TGTGCCAGCAGCCCACAGGAAGGGTATGGCTACACCTTC
>NA|TRBV7-2|NA|TRBJ2-7
CASRVDSNPGPYEQYF
TGTGCCAGCAGGGTCGACTCCAACCCCGGGCCCTACGAGCAGTACTTC
>NA|TRBV4-3|NA|TRBJ2-7
CASSQDWRQTSYEQYF
TGCGCCAGCAGCCAAGATTGGAGACAGACATCCTACGAGCAGTACTTC
>TRBD1|TRBV10-3|once|TRBJ1-5
CAIRPDRGYSPQHF
TGTGCCATCAGACCCGACAGGGGGTACTCTCCCCAGCATTTT
>NA|TRBV11-2|NA|TRBJ1-1
CASSLSGQPNTEAFF
TGTGCCAGCAGCTTAAGTGGACAGCCGAACACTGAAGCTTTCTTT
>TRBD1|TRBV6-5|NA|TRBJ2-7
CASSYSTGNYEQYF
TGTGCCAGCAGTTACTCGACAGGGAATTACGAGCAGTACTTC
>NA|TRBV20-1|NA|TRBJ1-1
CSALNTEAFF
TGCAGTGCTTTGAACACTGAAGCTTTCTTT
>TRBD1|TRBV6-1|NA|TRBJ2-7
CASSEGTGRYEQYF
TGTGCCAGCAGTGAGGGGACAGGGAGGTACGAGCAGTACTTC
>NA|TRBV2|NA|TRBJ1-2
CASSEFGQTNYGYTF
TGTGCCAGCAGTGAATTTGGACAGACTAACTATGGCTACACCTTC
>NA|TRBV30|NA|TRBJ1-2
CAWSVLRGYTF
TGTGCCTGGAGTGTTCTACGTGGCTACACCTTC
>TRBD2|TRBV6-5|NA|TRBJ2-7
CASKEAGAQYEQYF
TGTGCCAGCAAAGAAGCGGGAGCCCAGTACGAGCAGTACTTC
>NA|TRBV5-1|NA|TRBJ1-1
CASGGDNQNTEAFF
TGCGCCAGCGGGGGGGACAACCAAAACACTGAAGCTTTCTTT
>NA|TRBV9|NA|TRBJ1-2
CASSQQGSYGYTF
TGTGCCAGCAGCCAACAGGGATCCTATGGCTACACCTTC
>TRBD1|TRBV6-1|NA|TRBJ2-7
CASREGTGRTYEQYF
TGTGCCAGCAGAGAGGGGACAGGGCGCACCTACGAGCAGTACTTC
>NA|TRBV6-5|NA|TRBJ1-6
CASSRTGNSPLHF
TGTGCCAGCAGTCGGACTGGTAATTCACCCCTCCACTTT
>NA|TRBV5-4|once|TRBJ1-4
CASSPDRYNEKLFF
TGTGCCAGCAGCCCAGACAGATATAATGAAAAACTGTTTTTT
>TRBD1|TRBV5-6|NA|TRBJ1-2
CASSPGQIYGYTF
TGTGCCAGCAGCCCGGGACAGATTTATGGCTACACCTTC
>TRBD1|TRBV5-4|NA|TRBJ2-3
CASSSTGARTTSTDTQYF
TGTGCCAGCAGCTCAACAGGGGCGCGGACGACTAGCACAGATACGCAGTATTTT
>TRBD1|TRBV28|NA|TRBJ2-2
CASSLRLSRDRGGELFF
TGTGCCAGCAGTTTACGTCTTTCCCGGGACAGGGGAGGGGAGCTGTTTTTT
>TRBD2|TRBV27|NA|TRBJ2-7
CASSSLGLAGSEQYF
TGTGCCAGCAGTAGCTTGGGACTAGCGGGAAGCGAGCAGTACTTC
>TRBD1|TRBV25-1|NA|TRBJ1-2
CASSESGQANYGYTF
TGTGCCAGCAGTGAATCAGGACAGGCCAACTATGGCTACACCTTC
>TRBD1|TRBV5-1|NA|TRBJ1-2
CASSSPTGENYGYTF
TGCGCCAGCAGCTCCCCGACAGGGGAGAACTATGGCTACACCTTC
>TRBD2|TRBV7-9|NA|TRBJ2-1
CASSLAWVSGRDEQFF
TGTGCCAGCAGCTTAGCTTGGGTTAGCGGGAGGGACGAGCAGTTCTTC
>NA|TRBV29-1|NA|TRBJ2-1
CSADTTGEQFF
TGCAGCGCCGACACCACAGGGGAGCAGTTCTTC
>NA|TRBV9|once|TRBJ2-5
CASSVFPTTRETQYF
TGTGCCAGCAGCGTATTTCCGACCACCAGAGAGACCCAGTACTTC
>NA|TRBV4-3|NA|TRBJ1-6
CASSFRGVYNSPLHF
TGCGCCAGCAGCTTTCGGGGTGTTTATAATTCACCCCTCCACTTT
>NA|TRBV5-1|once|TRBJ2-3
CASSLGSAGDTQYF
TGCGCCAGCAGCCTAGGGAGTGCAGGAGATACGCAGTATTTT
>NA|TRBV2|NA|TRBJ1-2
CASREYDYGYTF
TGTGCCAGCAGGGAGTATGACTATGGCTACACCTTC
>TRBD1|TRBV25-1|NA|TRBJ1-1
CASSAFPGTVNTEAFF
TGTGCCAGCAGTGCATTCCCTGGGACAGTGAACACTGAAGCTTTCTTT
>NA|TRBV6-5|NA|TRBJ1-6
CASSARGLGNSPLHF
TGTGCCAGCAGTGCCCGGGGTCTGGGGAATTCACCCCTCCACTTT
>TRBD1|TRBV6-1|NA|TRBJ2-5
CASSATGQETQYF
TGTGCCAGCAGTGCGACAGGGCAAGAGACCCAGTACTTC
>NA|TRBV12-5|once|TRBJ1-1
CASGLGRKDGENTEAFF
TGTGCTAGTGGTTTGGGACGAAAGGACGGAGAGAACACTGAAGCTTTCTTT